This T cell receptor (beta chain) stems from a study of T cells after yellow fever vaccination. The germline V gene has CDR1 SGHTA and CDR2 FQGNSA. The CDR3 contains 12 residues. This clonotype was observed a handful of times. At one boundary the junction diverges from the germline segment, which might be a read error. TCRdb analysed the 5' RACE reads with MiXCR anew, one entry per CDR3 protein. This repertoire shows about 510,000 distinct CDR3 sequences, 21% found once; its top ten account for approximately 16%. This specimen consisted of PBMCs, obtained 21 days after the first yellow fever vaccination. This receptor was taken from a man aged 18 to 30 who received the YFV17D yellow fever vaccine. V gene TRBV7-2 combines with J gene TRBJ2-3, with D tentatively TRBD1 or TRBD2 (5 bases each). The CDR3 sequence is CASSLAEGEPRF. The DNA for the CDR3 is TGTGCCAGCAGCTTAGCGGAAGGGGAGCCCCGTTTT.